This record looks at one T cell receptor beta chain sequence and its context. Its cognate antigen is unknown. The germline V gene has CDR1 GTSNPN and CDR2 SVGIG (reference sequence). CDR3 size: 13 residues. Trimming pared 3 bases from V and 4 bases from J, leaving 12 bases between. This sample is drawn from a study of shared clonotypes between healthy human individuals. Study context: CD4 naive cells filled three plates per donor, CD4 memory three, CD8 naive two and CD8 memory one. Study findings and constraints: Several donors showed sharing of about 5.5% of naive CD4 clonotypes.

Using immunoSEQ multiplex PCR, the repertoire was profiled, and TCRdb retains in-frame clones only, with some absent. The data contain 950,000 to 1,100,000 clones, roughly 80% of them seen just once; the ten biggest clones take up 1.4%. V and J are TRBV30 and TRBJ1-1, with D unresolved. The TCR comes from a man aged 18 to 35 in good health. The sequenced sample consisted of memory CD4+ T cells sorted from blood. Stated subset: CD45RA-negative fraction. The CDR3 region has the DNA TGTGCCTGGAGCTCATACGTGGGCACTGAAGCTTTCTTT. This translates into CAWSSYVGTEAFF.